What follows are 13 T cell receptor beta chains derived from one specimen sequenced in a study of T cells in narcolepsy. The table came from immunoSEQ multiplex PCR; TCRdb's copy has only in-frame clones and leaves some out. Among about 30,000 clones listed, about four fifths were seen once. The sequenced material came from CD45RA- memory CD4+ T cells from PBMCs. The origin of the receptors is a human donor with narcolepsy.

The rearrangement uses TRBV5-4 and TRBJ2-3; D unresolved. The CDR3 loop spans 13 amino acids. Germline CDR1 reads SGHNT; CDR2 reads YYREEE (reference sequence). V dropped 7 bases and J dropped 0 bases, with 9 bases sitting between them. The CDR3 sequence is CASGITSTDTQYF. In DNA, the CDR3 is TGTGCCAGCGGGATTACTAGCACAGATACGCAGTATTTT.

The J gene is TRBJ2-7, the V gene TRBV10-3; perhaps TRBD1 as D (6 bases). This CDR3 contains 11 residues. V was cut by 10 bases and J by 7 bases, with 14 bases left in between. Germline V gene data show CDR1 as ENHRY and CDR2 as SYGVKD. The CDR3 spells CASRRGGEQYF. The DNA for the CDR3 is TGTGCCAGCAGGCGAGGGGGAGAGCAGTACTTC.

There are a few counts of this clone. The CDR3 loop reads CASSIPIFSYEEQYF. Here the CDR3 DNA reads TGTGCCAGCAGCATTCCTATCTTCTCCTACGAAGAGCAGTACTTC. J is TRBJ2-7 and V is TRBV21-1; the table's D call, TRBD2, has no DNA check behind it. TRBV21-1 is reported as a pseudogene. The CDR3 is 15 residues long.

This clone was counted once. This CDR3 reads CASSLGTDQPQHF. The DNA of the CDR3 is TGTGCCAGCAGCTTAGGGACAGATCAGCCCCAGCATTTT. The chain employs TRBV7-6 and TRBJ1-5; a weak D match, TRBD1 (6 bases). The V gene lost 1 base and the J gene lost 5 bases, with 6 bases spanning the gap. The CDR3 is made up of 13 amino acids. CDR1 and CDR2 from the germline V gene are SGHVS and FNYEAQ.

This chain links TRBV7-9 with TRBJ2-1; D may be TRBD2 (6 bases). The CDR3 is 15 amino acids. V was trimmed by 10 bases and J by 2 bases, leaving 18 bases between them. In germline, CDR1 is SEHNR, CDR2 FQNEAQ (reference sequence). The CDR3 loop reads CATQKMGGTYNEQFF. CDR3 DNA: TGTGCCACCCAAAAGATGGGGGGAACCTACAATGAGCAGTTCTTC.

This rearrangement joins TRBV29-1 to TRBJ1-1; D not certain. CDR1 and CDR2 from the germline V gene are SQVTM and ANQGSEA. This CDR3 contains 13 residues. V was pared by 7 bases and J by 4 bases, with 16 bases between. CDR3 amino acids: CSALARMGTEAFF. DNA of the CDR3: TGCAGCGCATTAGCGCGGATGGGCACTGAAGCTTTCTTT.

The count of this clone is one. J is TRBJ2-3 and V is TRBV28; a possible D gene is TRBD2 (6 bases). The CDR3 length is 15 residues. CDR1 MDHEN and CDR2 SYDVKM come from the germline V gene. V was cut by 10 bases and J by 1 base, with 18 bases left in between. The CDR3 sequence is CAIRGEGAGTDTQYF. The CDR3 DNA reads as TGTGCCATCCGCGGGGAAGGGGCCGGCACAGATACGCAGTATTTT.

The DNA of the CDR3 is TGTGCCAGCAGCTTAGGGGACAGGGACTACAATGAGCAGTTCTTC. Encoded protein: CASSLGDRDYNEQFF. V and J are TRBV11-3 and TRBJ2-1, with 9 bases identical to TRBD1. The length of the CDR3 is 15 residues. V lost 1 base to trimming and J lost 3 bases; unmatched junction nucleotides: 1. Germline V CDR1 and CDR2: SGHNT, YENEEA.

The chain employs TRBV5-1 and TRBJ2-2; D gene unclear. V lost 4 bases to trimming and J lost 5 bases, with 12 bases between them. In germline, CDR1 is SGHRS, CDR2 YFSETQ. The CDR3 length is 14 residues. CDR3: CASSGAHTTGELFF. CDR3 DNA: TGCGCCAGCAGCGGTGCCCACACGACCGGGGAGCTGTTTTTT.

This clone came up a few times. J is TRBJ1-4 and V is TRBV6-1, with TRBD1 matching over 10 bases. The CDR3 has 14 amino acids. Looked up from germline, CDR1 is MNHNS and CDR2 is SASEGT. Trimming removed 7 bases from V and 7 bases from J; junction bases left unmatched: 6. The CDR3 DNA sequence: TGTGCCAGCACTTCCGGGACAGGGGTTGAAAAACTGTTTTTT. It encodes CASTSGTGVEKLFF.

Concerning this clone itself: Within the sample, other DNA sequences also encode this same CDR3. The gene calls are TRBV6-6 and TRBJ1-1; D call uncertain. The germline gives CDR1 MNHNY, CDR2 SVGAGI (reference sequence). The CDR3 has 11 amino acids. The V gene lost 5 bases and the J gene lost 3 bases, with 4 bases spanning the gap. CDR3 protein: CASSRDTEAFF. CDR3 DNA sequence: TGTGCCAGCAGTCGGGACACTGAAGCTTTCTTT.

The rearrangement joins TRBV11-1 to TRBJ2-1; 10 bases match TRBD2. This CDR3 region has 15 residues. The V and J ends lost 4 bases and 3 bases, in that order; junction bases with no gene match: 3. Germline-derived CDR1 and CDR2 are SGHAT and FQDESV (reference sequence). CDR3 region: CASSSLAGDYNEQFF. The CDR3 coding sequence is TGTGCCAGCAGCTCCCTAGCGGGGGACTACAATGAGCAGTTCTTC.

This sequence joins TRBV6-5 and TRBJ1-1; D not certain. Germline V gene lookup returns CDR1 MNHEY and CDR2 SVGAGI. V was pared by 1 base and J by 1 base, with 10 bases between. The CDR3 has 15 amino acids. The CDR3 loop reads CASSYFGAGNTEAFF. In nucleotides, the CDR3 is TGTGCCAGCAGTTACTTTGGCGCAGGGAACACTGAAGCTTTCTTT.